The source of this T cell receptor (beta chain) is a study of T cells in Graves' hyperthyroidism and ophthalmopathy. Regions amplified from RNA transcripts were the TCR beta CDR3 regions. Carried out on the TCR CDR3, a first-round RT-PCR used the HTBI primer set. TCRdb independently ran MiXCR on the multiplex PCR reads; one entry per CDR3 protein. This sample has 500,000 to 600,000 distinct CDR3 sequences, with about 20% found just once. CDR3 size: 15 residues. Germline V CDR1 and CDR2: MNHEY, SVGEGT. Trimming took 4 bases from V and 3 from J, leaving 12 bases between them. This receptor was obtained from a man aged 40-55 years with Graves' ophthalmopathy. The material sequenced was blood. The gene calls are TRBV6-2 or TRBV6-3 and TRBJ2-2; D is ambiguous. The CDR3 is CASSFGWPDTGELFF. For the CDR3, the DNA is TGTGCCAGCAGTTTTGGGTGGCCCGACACCGGGGAGCTGTTTTTT.